This is a list of T cell receptor beta chains from one sample in a study of blood T cell repertoires in COVID-19. TCRdb's copy holds only in-frame clones and misses some; the assay was immunoSEQ multiplex PCR. The sample consists of 95,000 to 150,000 clones, 84% of them appearing once. Sequencing was done on a sample of PBMCs or T cells enriched from blood (not recorded which). The receptors here all came from a woman aged 25 to 39 who had recovered from COVID-19. Both conserved end residues are part of each CDR3. Fields, in order: V gene, J gene, D gene, clone size, CDR3 DNA, CDR3 protein. The D gene is left open where the match is weak. Where a row states a size, it is once, few, many or the class of an expanded clone; other rows omit it.

v_call: TRBV6-5; j_call: TRBJ2-7; d_call: TRBD1; clone_size: .; cdr3_nt: TGTGCCAGCAGTTACTCCGGGACAGGGTCTTACGAGCAGTACTTC; cdr3_aa: CASSYSGTGSYEQYF
v_call: TRBV2; j_call: TRBJ2-7; d_call: .; clone_size: once; cdr3_nt: TGTGCCAGCAGTGGGCAGGTGTCCTACGAGCAGTACTTC; cdr3_aa: CASSGQVSYEQYF
v_call: TRBV7-9; j_call: TRBJ1-1; d_call: TRBD1; clone_size: .; cdr3_nt: TGTGCCAGCAGCTCCAGGGGGCAGTCGAACACTGAAGCTTTCTTT; cdr3_aa: CASSSRGQSNTEAFF
v_call: TRBV25-1; j_call: TRBJ1-1; d_call: TRBD1; clone_size: once; cdr3_nt: TGTGCCAGCAGTGGACAGGGCCAACTTAACACTGAAGCTTTCTTT; cdr3_aa: CASSGQGQLNTEAFF
v_call: TRBV7-9; j_call: TRBJ2-2; d_call: .; clone_size: .; cdr3_nt: TGTGCCAGCAGCTTACACGGGAGCGGCACCGGGGAGCTGTTTTTT; cdr3_aa: CASSLHGSGTGELFF
v_call: TRBV30; j_call: TRBJ2-5; d_call: TRBD2; clone_size: once; cdr3_nt: TGTGCCGTTAGCGGGGCAATCCAAGAGACCCAGTACTTC; cdr3_aa: CAVSGAIQETQYF
v_call: TRBV28; j_call: TRBJ1-1; d_call: .; clone_size: .; cdr3_nt: TGTGCCAGTCAGACCGGGGGAGACGGAGCTTTCTTT; cdr3_aa: CASQTGGDGAFF
v_call: TRBV27; j_call: TRBJ2-7; d_call: TRBD1; clone_size: .; cdr3_nt: TGTGCCAGTATGGGACAGGGTATTAAGTACGAGCAGTACTTC; cdr3_aa: CASMGQGIKYEQYF
v_call: TRBV9; j_call: TRBJ2-4; d_call: .; clone_size: .; cdr3_nt: TGTGCCAGCAGCGACACTCAGGGGGGCATTCAGTACTTC; cdr3_aa: CASSDTQGGIQYF
v_call: TRBV7-9; j_call: TRBJ1-1; d_call: .; clone_size: .; cdr3_nt: TGTGCCAGCAGCTTAGTTCAGAACACTGAAGCTTTCTTT; cdr3_aa: CASSLVQNTEAFF
v_call: TRBV7-9; j_call: TRBJ2-1; d_call: .; clone_size: .; cdr3_nt: TGTGCCAGCAGTCAGGGGAATGAGCAGTTCTTC; cdr3_aa: CASSQGNEQFF
v_call: TRBV5-1; j_call: TRBJ2-1; d_call: .; clone_size: .; cdr3_nt: TGCGCCAGCAGCTTCGGGACTCTCTACAATGAGCAGTTCTTC; cdr3_aa: CASSFGTLYNEQFF
v_call: TRBV2; j_call: TRBJ1-1; d_call: TRBD1; clone_size: once; cdr3_nt: TGTGCCAGCGTAACGGGACAGCTGAACACTGAAGCTTTCTTT; cdr3_aa: CASVTGQLNTEAFF
v_call: TRBV11-3; j_call: TRBJ2-7; d_call: TRBD1; clone_size: .; cdr3_nt: TGTGCCAGCAGCTCGGGACAGGGGTACGAGCAGTACTTC; cdr3_aa: CASSSGQGYEQYF
v_call: TRBV7-3; j_call: TRBJ2-1; d_call: TRBD2; clone_size: .; cdr3_nt: TGTGCCAGCAGTCGTATACCCGGGACTAGCGGGAGGCCCGAGCAGTTCTTC; cdr3_aa: CASSRIPGTSGRPEQFF
v_call: TRBV6-2/TRBV6-3; j_call: TRBJ2-3; d_call: .; clone_size: .; cdr3_nt: TGTGCCAGCAGTGACACCCGGATCGCAGATACGCAGTATTTT; cdr3_aa: CASSDTRIADTQYF
v_call: TRBV5-6; j_call: TRBJ1-5; d_call: TRBD1; clone_size: .; cdr3_nt: TGTGCCAGCAGCGCCGGGACAGGGGATAGCAATCAGCCCCAGCATTTT; cdr3_aa: CASSAGTGDSNQPQHF
v_call: TRBV5-4; j_call: TRBJ1-6; d_call: TRBD1; clone_size: .; cdr3_nt: TGTGCCAGCAGGAAGACAGGGTTGGGGTCCAATTCACCCCTCCACTTT; cdr3_aa: CASRKTGLGSNSPLHF
v_call: TRBV27; j_call: TRBJ2-1; d_call: .; clone_size: .; cdr3_nt: TGTGCCAGCAGTGGATCCCCTAGAAGTCTTAGCTCCTACAATGAGCAGTTCTTC; cdr3_aa: CASSGSPRSLSSYNEQFF
v_call: TRBV28; j_call: TRBJ1-5; d_call: .; clone_size: .; cdr3_nt: TGTGCCAGCAGTTCCACCTATCCGCCCCAGCATTTT; cdr3_aa: CASSSTYPPQHF
v_call: TRBV30; j_call: TRBJ2-7; d_call: .; clone_size: .; cdr3_nt: TGTGCCTGGACCCCCGGCAGGCGGGCCCACGAGCAGTACTTC; cdr3_aa: CAWTPGRRAHEQYF
v_call: TRBV2; j_call: TRBJ1-1; d_call: .; clone_size: .; cdr3_nt: TGTGCCAGCAGTGAAGAACAGGGTTTCACTGAAGCTTTCTTT; cdr3_aa: CASSEEQGFTEAFF
v_call: TRBV18; j_call: TRBJ1-1; d_call: TRBD1; clone_size: .; cdr3_nt: TGTGCCAGCTCACCAACAGGGGGCAAAGACACTGAAGCTTTCTTT; cdr3_aa: CASSPTGGKDTEAFF
v_call: TRBV28; j_call: TRBJ2-1; d_call: TRBD1; clone_size: .; cdr3_nt: TGTGCCAGCGACGGGATCGGGACAGGGCCTCAACCCTATGAGCAGTTCTTC; cdr3_aa: CASDGIGTGPQPYEQFF
v_call: TRBV7-9; j_call: TRBJ2-7; d_call: TRBD2; clone_size: .; cdr3_nt: TGTGCCAGCAGCTATTTAGCGGGGTCCTACGAGCAGTACTTC; cdr3_aa: CASSYLAGSYEQYF
v_call: TRBV7-8; j_call: TRBJ2-7; d_call: TRBD2; clone_size: .; cdr3_nt: TGTGCCAGCAGCACGAGGACTAGCGGGAGGCGCGAGCAGTACTTC; cdr3_aa: CASSTRTSGRREQYF
v_call: TRBV7-2; j_call: TRBJ2-7; d_call: TRBD2; clone_size: .; cdr3_nt: TGTGCCAGCAGCACTCCGGGACTAGCGGGTGCCTACGAGCAGTACTTC; cdr3_aa: CASSTPGLAGAYEQYF
v_call: TRBV7-8; j_call: TRBJ2-7; d_call: TRBD1; clone_size: .; cdr3_nt: TGTGCCAGCAGCTTAGGCCAGGGGGCCAGCTCCTACGAGCAGTACTTC; cdr3_aa: CASSLGQGASSYEQYF
v_call: TRBV15; j_call: TRBJ1-2; d_call: .; clone_size: once; cdr3_nt: TGTGCCACCAGCAGAGACCTGTACAGGTTTAACTATGGCTACACCTTC; cdr3_aa: CATSRDLYRFNYGYTF
v_call: TRBV7-6; j_call: TRBJ1-5; d_call: .; clone_size: .; cdr3_nt: TGTGCCAGCAGCTTAGCGGGGCCCAATCAGCCCCAGCATTTT; cdr3_aa: CASSLAGPNQPQHF
v_call: TRBV30; j_call: TRBJ1-5; d_call: .; clone_size: few; cdr3_nt: TGTGCCTGGAGCCCCTCGGTCACTGTATACAATCAGCCCCAGCATTTT; cdr3_aa: CAWSPSVTVYNQPQHF
v_call: TRBV20-1; j_call: TRBJ2-7; d_call: .; clone_size: .; cdr3_nt: TGCAGTGCTCACAGGGCCTACGAGCAGTACTTC; cdr3_aa: CSAHRAYEQYF
v_call: TRBV6-2/TRBV6-3; j_call: TRBJ2-7; d_call: .; clone_size: .; cdr3_nt: TGTGCCAGCAGTTACTCGGGGGGTGACTCCCCGCACTTC; cdr3_aa: CASSYSGGDSPHF